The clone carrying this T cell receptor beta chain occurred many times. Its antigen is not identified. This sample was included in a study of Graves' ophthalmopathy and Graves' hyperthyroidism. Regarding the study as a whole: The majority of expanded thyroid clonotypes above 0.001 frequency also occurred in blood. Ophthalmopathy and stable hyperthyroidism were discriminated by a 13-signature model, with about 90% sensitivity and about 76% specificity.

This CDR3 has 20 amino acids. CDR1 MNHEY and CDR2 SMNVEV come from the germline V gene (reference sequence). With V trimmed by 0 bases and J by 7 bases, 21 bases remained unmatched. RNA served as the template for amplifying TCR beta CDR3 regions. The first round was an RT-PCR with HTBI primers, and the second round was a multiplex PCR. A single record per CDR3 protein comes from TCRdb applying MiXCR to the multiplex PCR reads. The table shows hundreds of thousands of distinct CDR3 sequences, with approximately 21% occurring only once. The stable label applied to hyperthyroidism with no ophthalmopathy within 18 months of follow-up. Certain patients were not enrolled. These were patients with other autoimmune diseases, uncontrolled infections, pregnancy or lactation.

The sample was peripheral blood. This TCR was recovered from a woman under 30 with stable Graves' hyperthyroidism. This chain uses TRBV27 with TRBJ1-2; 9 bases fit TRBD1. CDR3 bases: TGTGCCAGCAGTTTATCGAGGGGTCCGCCCTTTGCCGGGACAGGGTCTGGCTACACCTTC. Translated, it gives CASSLSRGPPFAGTGSGYTF.